The 12 T cell receptor beta chains below all came from one sample that was sequenced in a study of blood T cell repertoires in COVID-19. TCRdb keeps only in-frame clones here, not all; method: immunoSEQ multiplex PCR. This sample has roughly 300,000 clones, with around 88% found just once. The sequencing input was peripheral blood. Receptors were obtained from a woman aged 45-65 years with acute or convalescent COVID-19.

The chain uses TRBV7-9 and TRBJ1-2, with no clear D. CDR3 length: 13 residues. V dropped 1 base and J dropped 6 bases, with 9 bases sitting between them. Germline V gene data show CDR1 as SEHNR and CDR2 as FQNEAQ (reference sequence). The CDR3, as DNA: TGTGCCAGCAGCTTAGGGGTGGGCGATGGCTACACCTTC. Amino acids: CASSLGVGDGYTF. Based on the CDR3 plus reference TRBV7-9 and TRBJ1-2, the full variable domain is DTGVSQNPRHKITKRGQNVTFRCDPISEHNRLYWYRQTLGQGPEFLTYFQNEAQLEKSRLLSDRFSAERPKGSFSTLEIQRTEQGDSAMYLCASSLGVGDGYTFGSGTRLTVV.

The chain has TRBV12-3 or TRBV12-4 and TRBJ1-1; perhaps TRBD1 as D (5 bases). The CDR3 is 13 residues long. The V end lost 3 bases, the J end lost 2 bases, and 7 bases lay between the germline ends. The CDR3 region has the DNA TGTGCCAGCAGTTTTGACAGTAACACTGAAGCTTTCTTT. It translates to CASSFDSNTEAFF.

The chain joins TRBV10-3 to TRBJ2-3, with TRBD1 as a possible D gene (6 bases). Trimming took off 3 bases at V and 4 bases at J, with 11 bases between the two ends. There are 14 residues in the CDR3. Germline-derived CDR1 and CDR2 are ENHRY and SYGVKD. The CDR3, as DNA: TGTGCCATCAGTGATCGGGACACTTCAGATACGCAGTATTTT. Protein: CAISDRDTSDTQYF.

This clone was seen just once. The J gene is TRBJ1-6, the V gene TRBV21-1; TRBD1 is the table's D call and was not checked against the DNA. TRBV21-1 is designated a pseudogene. The CDR3 is 13 residues long. CDR3 region: CASSSDREAPLHF. For the CDR3, the DNA is TGTGCCAGCAGCTCCGACAGGGAAGCACCCCTCCACTTT.

A single count supports this clone. The CDR3 region is CATSDFDSGYTF. In nucleotides, the CDR3 is TGTGCCACCAGTGATTTCGACTCTGGCTACACCTTC. The rearrangement joins TRBV24-1 to TRBJ1-2; D call uncertain. V lost 1 base to trimming and J lost 7 bases, with 6 bases between them. This CDR3 spans 12 amino acids. Per the germline V gene, CDR1 is KGHDR and CDR2 is SFDVKD.

The genes are TRBV18 and TRBJ1-1; 7 nucleotides line up with TRBD1. The CDR3 has 14 residues. Germline CDR1 reads KGHSH; CDR2 reads LQKENI. Losses at the gene ends were 2 bases for V and 1 base for J; bases not matched to a gene: 1. CDR3 sequence (DNA): TGTGCCAGCTCACCAACAGGGGCGAACACTGAAGCTTTCTTT. This translates into CASSPTGANTEAFF. The full variable domain, rest sourced from reference TRBV18 and TRBJ1-1, is NAGVMQNPRHLVRRRGQEARLRCSPMKGHSHVYWYRQLPEEGLKFMVYLQKENIIDESGMPKERFSAEFPKEGPSILRIQQVVRGDSAAYFCASSPTGANTEAFFGQGTRLTVV.

In its sample, this clone was seen many times. The V and J genes are TRBV6-5 and TRBJ1-2; weak D call: TRBD1 (5 bases). The V gene's germline CDR1 is MNHEY and CDR2 SVGAGI. The CDR3 loop spans 14 amino acids. Trimming took 5 bases from V and 7 from J, leaving 17 bases between them. Here the CDR3 reads CASSTGGTGGGYTF. In DNA, the CDR3 is TGTGCCAGCAGTACGGGAGGAACCGGGGGTGGCTACACCTTC.

This clone was counted a single time. This chain joins TRBV9 and TRBJ1-4; possibly TRBD1 for D (6 bases). CDR1 and CDR2 from the germline V gene are SGDLS and YYNGEE. This CDR3 region has 14 residues. Trimming took off 3 bases at V and 4 bases at J, with 10 bases between the two ends. CDR3 protein: CASSEGGINEKLFF. CDR3 DNA sequence: TGTGCCAGCAGCGAAGGGGGTATTAATGAAAAACTGTTTTTT.

The chain combines TRBV6-2 or TRBV6-3 with TRBJ1-3, with D hard to call. The CDR3 runs 15 residues. V lost 6 bases and J 1 base, leaving 13 bases between the germline ends. Germline CDR1 MNHEY, CDR2 SVGEGT. CDR3 residues: CASSPEIKSGNTIYF. In nucleotides, the CDR3 is TGTGCCAGCAGCCCGGAGATCAAATCTGGAAACACCATATATTTT.

The chain employs TRBV15 and TRBJ2-3; perhaps TRBD2 as D (5 bases). The length of the CDR3 is 15 residues. The ends were cut back, 2 bases at V and 0 bases at J, with 9 bases in the middle. Germline CDR1 is LNHNV and CDR2 is YYDKDF (reference sequence). The CDR3 reads CATSRLSGSTDTQYF. CDR3 nucleotides: TGTGCCACCAGCAGACTCAGCGGAAGCACAGATACGCAGTATTTT.

V is TRBV5-1 and J is TRBJ2-7, with TRBD2 matching over 9 bases. Germline V gives CDR1 SGHRS, CDR2 YFSETQ. The CDR3 is 15 residues long. J was trimmed by 3 bases and V by 0 bases; bases with no gene match: 4. DNA for the CDR3: TGCGCCAGCAGCTTGGCGCCTAGCGGGGACTACGAGCAGTACTTC. Protein product: CASSLAPSGDYEQYF.

This clone came up once. The gene calls are TRBV12-5 and TRBJ1-2; D is unclear. The germline V and J ends were trimmed by 0 bases and 4 bases, with 18 bases remaining between them. The CDR3 loop spans 17 amino acids. The germline CDR1 and CDR2 sequences are LGHNT and FRNRAP. CDR3 bases: TGTGCTAGTGGTTTGGTAGTTCTTGGGCACTCCGCCTATGGCTACACCTTC. Its translation is CASGLVVLGHSAYGYTF.